This T cell receptor beta chain was identified in a study of blood T cell repertoires in COVID-19. Assay used: immunoSEQ multiplex PCR; TCRdb lists only in-frame clones, some missing. The table has 210,000 or so clones, 85% to 90% seen once; the top ten hold 2.7%. The V gene end was trimmed by 5 bases and the J gene end by 0 bases; junction bases not matched to a gene: 5. This CDR3 has 16 residues. Germline V gene lookup returns CDR1 MNHNY and CDR2 SVGAGI (reference sequence). Sequenced: peripheral blood. J is TRBJ2-1 and V is TRBV6-6, with 9 bases identical to TRBD2. The receptor's source is a woman aged 55-70 years with acute or convalescent COVID-19. DNA of the CDR3: TGTGCCAGCAGTCGAAGCGGGGGGAGCTCCTACAATGAGCAGTTCTTC. Amino acids: CASSRSGGSSYNEQFF.